These 6 T cell receptor beta chains were sequenced from one sample in a study of cytomegalovirus exposure and HLA in healthy donors (dated by TCRdb to about 2017). Library preparation used the immunoSEQ multiplex PCR assay. For the multiplex PCR, a mixture combining 60 forward primers for TCR Vbeta segments and 13 reverse primers for TCR Jbeta segments was used. Imported from immuneACCESS, the table was reduced by TCRdb to in-frame sequences with V and J called. These copies leave out some clones; in studies compared against another copy, an unresolved V gene accounts for under half, and the cause of the remainder is not known. The sample table holds around 170,000 clones, of which roughly 84% were seen once. The ten largest clones add up to around 2.8% of the sample. The sample comprised PBMCs. Receptors originate from a woman aged 50 to 65 in good health and CMV-seropositive.

A few counts support this clone. This chain uses TRBV9 with TRBJ2-3; D remains unclear. The CDR3 sequence is 15 residues long. CDR1 SGDLS and CDR2 YYNGEE come from the germline V gene. Trimming cost V 0 bases and J 4 bases, with 12 bases left between them. The CDR3 loop is CASSVEGLESDTQYF. The CDR3 region has the DNA TGTGCCAGCAGCGTAGAAGGCCTAGAGTCAGATACGCAGTATTTT.

The rearrangement uses TRBV19 and TRBJ2-7, with a weak D call TRBD1 (5 bases). V shed 1 base and J shed 5 bases, with 9 bases lying between them. The V gene's germline CDR1 is LNHDA and CDR2 SQIVND (reference sequence). The CDR3 has 13 amino acids. The CDR3 DNA follows: TGTGCCAGTAGTATAGGACAGAATAACGAGCAGTACTTC. Its protein is CASSIGQNNEQYF. The full variable domain, with the rest looked up from reference TRBV19 and TRBJ2-7, is DGGITQSPKYLFRKEGQNVTLSCEQNLNHDAMYWYRQDPGQGLRLIYYSQIVNDFQKGDIAEGYSVSREKKESFPLTVTSAQKNPTAFYLCASSIGQNNEQYFGPGTRLTVT.

V gene TRBV11-2 combines with J gene TRBJ2-5; TRBD1 matches 7 bases. The CDR3 runs to 16 residues. CDR1 is SGHAT, CDR2 FQNNGV, per germline. Germline trimming cut 6 bases from V and 1 base from J; bases unmatched to any gene: 11. DNA for the CDR3: TGTGCCAGCAGTCGAAACCGACAGGGCCCCCAAGAGACCCAGTACTTC. It yields the protein CASSRNRQGPQETQYF.

The chain joins TRBV10-2 to TRBJ1-4; D is unresolved. Germline lookup yields CDR1 WSHSY and CDR2 SAAADI. There are 16 residues in the CDR3. Between the trimmed V and J ends, which lost 0 bases and 0 bases, there was a span of 8 bases. The DNA for the CDR3 is TGCGCCAGCAGTGAGTCTATCCGTACAACTAATGAAAAACTGTTTTTT. Translated: CASSESIRTTNEKLFF.

The chain employs TRBV29-1 and TRBJ2-3; 8 bases line up with TRBD2. CDR1 SQVTM and CDR2 ANQGSEA come from the germline V gene. The V and J ends lost 0 bases and 2 bases, in that order; junction bases with no gene match: 10. CDR3 length: 17 residues. The CDR3 loop reads CSVEDRGSGVPTDTQYF. The CDR3 coding sequence is TGCAGCGTTGAAGATCGAGGTAGCGGGGTACCCACAGATACGCAGTATTTT.

CDR3 amino acids: CAIGQGANTEAFF. In DNA, the CDR3 is TGTGCCATCGGACAGGGGGCGAACACTGAAGCTTTCTTT. This chain uses TRBV10-3 with TRBJ1-1; 11 nucleotides line up with TRBD1. The junction had 0 bases not matched to a gene; V was cut back by 8 bases and J by 1 base. This CDR3 comprises 13 residues. Germline CDR1 and CDR2: ENHRY and SYGVKD.